This T cell receptor (beta chain) was observed in a study of human T cells and chemical hapten exposure. V lost 1 base, J lost 1 base, and 7 bases stayed unmatched. The CDR3 loop spans 16 amino acids. Per the germline V gene, CDR1 is SGHAT and CDR2 is FQNNGV. Time point denoted: pre-sensitization, week 0. Treatment defined: therapeutic diphenylcyclopropenone sensitization with weekly scalp DPC. Separate cDNA molecules received unique molecular identifiers, which the library attached to them. MiXCR was run by TCRdb on the RACE reads, yielding one entry per CDR3 protein. The sample has 150,000 to 200,000 distinct CDR3 sequences, nearly 30% seen once.

The V call is TRBV11-2, the J call TRBJ2-7; 7 bases map to TRBD1. The specimen comprised whole blood, sampled in connection with sensitization to the hapten diphenylcyclopropenone (DPC). This TCR was sampled from a woman in her twenties or thirties with alopecia areata. Some clones in this sample may be carry-over from other donors' samples. The CDR3 DNA follows: TGTGCCAGCAGCTTAGTGTGGGGCAGGGGGTCCTACGAGCAGTACTTC. Encoded protein: CASSLVWGRGSYEQYF.